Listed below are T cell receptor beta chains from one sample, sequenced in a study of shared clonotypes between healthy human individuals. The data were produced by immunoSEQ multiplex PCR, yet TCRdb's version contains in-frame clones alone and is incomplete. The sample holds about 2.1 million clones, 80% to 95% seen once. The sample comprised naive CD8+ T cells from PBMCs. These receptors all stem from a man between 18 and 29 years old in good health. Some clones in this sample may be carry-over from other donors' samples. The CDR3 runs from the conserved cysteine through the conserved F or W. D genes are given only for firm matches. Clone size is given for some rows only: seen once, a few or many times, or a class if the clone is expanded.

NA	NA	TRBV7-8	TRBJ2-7	TGTGCCAGCAGCTTGACATCCCCCTACGAGCAGTACTTC	CASSLTSPYEQYF
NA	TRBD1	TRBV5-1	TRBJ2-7	TGCGCCAGCAGCGAAGACAGGGGGCCTTTCGAGCAGTACTTC	CASSEDRGPFEQYF
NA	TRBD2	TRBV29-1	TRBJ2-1	TGCAGCGTTGTTGGGGGGGAGCGGGACTATGTTTACAATGAGCAGTTCTTC	CSVVGGERDYVYNEQFF
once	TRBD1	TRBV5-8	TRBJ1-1	TGTGCCAGCAGCTCGCCTCATCGACAGGGCCCTGAAGCTTTCTTT	CASSSPHRQGPEAFF
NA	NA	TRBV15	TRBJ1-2	TGTGCCACCAGCAGCCGTCTGAACCAGGACTATGGCTACACCTTC	CATSSRLNQDYGYTF
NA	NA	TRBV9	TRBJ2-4	TGTGCCAGCAGCGTAGACCCTGGGACGGCCAAAAACATTCAGTACTTC	CASSVDPGTAKNIQYF
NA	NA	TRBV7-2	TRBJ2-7	TGTGCCAGCAGCTTTTATAGTGGGAGATCCTACGAGCAGTACTTC	CASSFYSGRSYEQYF
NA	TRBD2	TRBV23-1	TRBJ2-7	TGCGCCAGCAGCCTCAATACACCTAGCGGGAGTCGCTACGAGCAGTACTTC	CASSLNTPSGSRYEQYF
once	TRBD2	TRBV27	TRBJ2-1	TGTGCCAGCAGTTTAGGGACTAGCGGCGGGGATGAGCAGTTCTTC	CASSLGTSGGDEQFF
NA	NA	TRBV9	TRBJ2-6	TGTGCCAGCAGCGCGCGGTCGGAGGGTTTATATTACCTCCCTGGGGCCAACGTCCTGACTTTC	CASSARSEGLYYLPGANVLTF
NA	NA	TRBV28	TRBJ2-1	TGTGCCAGCAGTTTATCGGGACCGTCCTCATACTACAATGAGCAGTTCTTC	CASSLSGPSSYYNEQFF
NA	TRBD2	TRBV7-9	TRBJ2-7	TGTGCCAGCAGCCCTGGACTAGCGGGACCTTCCTACGAGCAGTACTTC	CASSPGLAGPSYEQYF
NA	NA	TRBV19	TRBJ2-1	TGTGCCAGTAGCCTCTTGGCGGGACTGAACAATGAGCAGTTCTTC	CASSLLAGLNNEQFF
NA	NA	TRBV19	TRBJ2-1	TGTGCCAGTAGTAAGGACACCCGCAATGAGCAGTTCTTC	CASSKDTRNEQFF
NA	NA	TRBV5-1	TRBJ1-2	TGCGCCAGCAGCTTGGCCGGGCGGACAGACTATGGCTACACCTTC	CASSLAGRTDYGYTF
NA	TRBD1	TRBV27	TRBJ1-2	TGTGCCAGCAGTTTAGACAGGGGGCCGGCTAACTATGGCTACACCTTC	CASSLDRGPANYGYTF